The 20 T cell receptor beta chains given below trace back to one sample, sequenced in a study of T cells in Graves' hyperthyroidism and ophthalmopathy. TCR beta CDR3 region amplification was performed from RNA transcripts. TCR CDR3 underwent first-round RT-PCR with the HTBI primer set. TCRdb processed the multiplex PCR reads anew with MiXCR; each CDR3 protein has one entry. Among about 510,000 distinct CDR3 sequences listed, around 15% were seen once. The material sequenced was blood. These receptors originate from a woman between 40 and 55 years old with Graves' hyperthyroidism.

There are many counts of this clonotype. V gene TRBV7-2 combines with J gene TRBJ2-3, with TRBD2 matching over 12 bases. Trimming at V came to 8 bases and at J to 2 bases, leaving 8 bases not matched to a gene. CDR1 and CDR2 (germline): SGHTA, FQGNSA. The CDR3 runs to 16 residues. The CDR3 sequence is CASGPLAGGTTDTQYF. In DNA form, the CDR3 reads TGTGCCAGCGGCCCCCTAGCGGGAGGGACCACAGATACGCAGTATTTT. Complete variable domain (other parts from reference TRBV7-2 and TRBJ2-3): GAGVSQSPSNKVTEKGKDVELRCDPISGHTALYWYRQSLGQGLEFLIYFQGNSAPDKSGLPSDRFSAERTGGSVSTLTIQRTQQEDSAVYLCASGPLAGGTTDTQYFGPGTRLTVL.

The chain is built from TRBV10-3 and TRBJ2-6; 7 bases match TRBD1. The germline CDR1 and CDR2 sequences are ENHRY and SYGVKD. CDR3 length: 17 amino acids. The junction had 4 bases not matched to a gene; V was cut back by 2 bases and J by 0 bases. CDR3 bases: TGTGCCATCAGTGAGAGTGGGACAGACTCTGGGGCCAACGTCCTGACTTTC. Amino acids: CAISESGTDSGANVLTF.

This clonotype was seen at least ten times. V is TRBV5-1 and J is TRBJ2-7, with 10 positions matching TRBD2. This CDR3 is built from 15 residues. V was pared by 4 bases and J by 7 bases, with 11 bases of the junction left unmatched. Germline V gives CDR1 SGHRS, CDR2 YFSETQ. The CDR3 DNA follows: TGCGCCAGCAGCCCGAGGACTAGCGGCCTTACGGAGCAGTACTTC. This gives the protein CASSPRTSGLTEQYF. Drawing the rest from reference TRBV5-1 and TRBJ2-7, the complete variable domain is KAGVTQTPRYLIKTRGQQVTLSCSPISGHRSVSWYQQTPGQGLQFLFEYFSETQRNKGNFPGRFSGRQFSNSRSEMNVSTLELGDSALYLCASSPRTSGLTEQYFGPGTRLTVT.

This clonotype was seen at least ten times. CDR3 residues: CASSSIGGRNTDTQYF. The CDR3, as DNA: TGTGCCAGCAGCTCGATTGGGGGTAGGAACACAGATACGCAGTATTTT. V usage is TRBV7-9 and J usage is TRBJ2-3; either TRBD1 or TRBD2 may supply D (5 bases each). The V and J ends lost 4 bases and 2 bases respectively, with 16 bases between them. The germline CDR1 and CDR2 sequences are SEHNR and FQNEAQ (reference sequence). The CDR3 has 16 residues. The full variable domain, completed using reference TRBV7-9 and TRBJ2-3, is DTGVSQNPRHKITKRGQNVTFRCDPISEHNRLYWYRQTLGQGPEFLTYFQNEAQLEKSRLLSDRFSAERPKGSFSTLEIQRTEQGDSAMYLCASSSIGGRNTDTQYFGPGTRLTVL.

The V call is TRBV19, the J call TRBJ2-5; D unclear. Germline CDR1 is LNHDA and CDR2 is SQIVND (reference sequence). This CDR3 has 13 residues. V dropped 3 bases and J dropped 2 bases, with 7 bases sitting between them. The CDR3 protein is CASSIKIQETQYF. The DNA for the CDR3 is TGTGCCAGTAGTATCAAGATTCAAGAGACCCAGTACTTC.

Worth noting for this clonotype: Possible read error: a much larger clone is one base away. The V and J genes are TRBV7-8 and TRBJ2-7, with TRBD1 matching 9 bases. The CDR3 loop spans 15 amino acids. Per germline, CDR1 SGHVS and CDR2 FQNEAQ. CDR3 protein: CASSLGRTGDYGQYF. The CDR3 DNA reads TGTGCCAGCAGCTTAGGTAGGACAGGGGATTACGGGCAGTACTTC.

This clonotype was counted many times. The V call is TRBV28, the J call TRBJ1-1; D ambiguous. Germline CDR1 reads MDHEN; CDR2 reads SYDVKM. V lost 3 bases and J 1 base, leaving 9 bases between the germline ends. The CDR3 spans 14 residues. Written as DNA, the CDR3 is TGTGCCAGCAGTTTCGTAACACAGAACACTGAAGCTTTCTTT. Translation gives CASSFVTQNTEAFF.

This clonotype was seen at least ten times. J is TRBJ1-6 and V is TRBV7-8; unclear D gene. Trimming took off 1 base at V and 10 bases at J, with 11 bases between the two ends. CDR3 length equals 14 residues. Germline-derived CDR1 and CDR2 are SGHVS and FQNEAQ. CDR3 bases: TGTGCCAGCAGCTTAGGCGGCCTGGGGTCACCCCTCCACTTT. Translating it yields CASSLGGLGSPLHF.

This clonotype has a count of ten or more. The rearrangement joins TRBV7-9 to TRBJ2-7; D not resolved. The CDR3 length is 12 residues. Per germline, CDR1 SEHNR and CDR2 FQNEAQ (reference sequence). Trimming removed 3 bases at V and 3 bases at J, with 6 bases between. The CDR3 DNA reads as TGTGCCAGCAGCTTCGTGGGCTACGAGCAGTACTTC. Protein product: CASSFVGYEQYF.

This clonotype was counted at least ten times. The chain combines TRBV2 with TRBJ2-1; 7 bases align to TRBD2. The CDR3 spans 15 residues. V shed 0 bases, J shed 7 bases, and the junction held 6 bases outside the gene matches. Germline CDR1 is SNHLY and CDR2 is FYNNEI. The DNA of the CDR3 is TGTGCCAGCAGTGAAGCGGGAGGGTGGGCAAATGAGCAGTTCTTC. Its translation is CASSEAGGWANEQFF.

The chain recombines TRBV5-6 with TRBJ1-6; 8 bases match TRBD1. V gave up 3 bases and J gave up 9 bases; unmatched junction bases: 8. The CDR3 sequence is 15 residues long. CDR1 SGHDT and CDR2 YYEEEE come from the germline V gene. CDR3 residues: CASSYSDRGASPLHF. As DNA, the CDR3 is TGTGCCAGCAGCTATTCCGACAGGGGAGCTTCACCCCTCCACTTT.

This clonotype has at least ten counts. The rearrangement uses TRBV7-8 and TRBJ2-3, with D uncertain. Germline V gives CDR1 SGHVS, CDR2 FQNEAQ. This CDR3 spans 12 amino acids. V was pared by 6 bases and J by 6 bases, with 10 bases between. The CDR3 DNA follows: TGTGCCAGCAGTTTCAACTGGGATACGCAGTATTTT. Protein: CASSFNWDTQYF.

This clonotype has more than one count but fewer than ten. This chain links TRBV7-9 with TRBJ2-2; no firm D call. Germline CDR1 and CDR2: SEHNR and FQNEAQ (reference sequence). The CDR3 contains 16 residues. The V end was cut by 2 bases, the J end by 4 bases, with 14 bases between. The CDR3 protein is CASSLKGGPTTGELFF. In DNA form, the CDR3 reads TGTGCCAGCAGCTTAAAGGGCGGCCCGACCACCGGGGAGCTGTTTTTT. The variable domain in full, with the rest retrieved from reference TRBV7-9 and TRBJ2-2, is DTGVSQNPRHKITKRGQNVTFRCDPISEHNRLYWYRQTLGQGPEFLTYFQNEAQLEKSRLLSDRFSAERPKGSFSTLEIQRTEQGDSAMYLCASSLKGGPTTGELFFGEGSRLTVL.

This clonotype was counted ten times or more. The gene calls are TRBV5-1 and TRBJ2-3; 10 nucleotides match TRBD2. The CDR3 runs 17 residues. Germline loops: CDR1 SGHRS, CDR2 YFSETQ. Germline trimming cut 4 bases from V and 0 bases from J; bases unmatched to any gene: 8. The chain's CDR3 is CASSLSTSGLSTDTQYF. DNA for the CDR3: TGCGCCAGCAGCCTTTCGACTAGCGGGCTTAGCACAGATACGCAGTATTTT. The full variable domain, in which reference TRBV5-1 and TRBJ2-3 provide the parts outside the CDR3, is KAGVTQTPRYLIKTRGQQVTLSCSPISGHRSVSWYQQTPGQGLQFLFEYFSETQRNKGNFPGRFSGRQFSNSRSEMNVSTLELGDSALYLCASSLSTSGLSTDTQYFGPGTRLTVL.

Ten or more counts support this clonotype. The chain's CDR3 is CASSLWGATRNTEAFF. As DNA, the CDR3 is TGTGCCAGCAGTTTATGGGGGGCGACTCGGAACACTGAAGCTTTCTTT. The genes are TRBV28 and TRBJ1-1; possible D gene TRBD1, 6 bases. The length of the CDR3 is 16 residues. CDR1 and CDR2 (germline): MDHEN, SYDVKM. V shed 0 bases and J shed 1 base, with 12 bases lying between them.

This clonotype has ten or more counts. The CDR3 bases are TGTGCCAGCAGGAGCGGACAGAGCAATCAGCCCCAGCATTTT. Residues: CASRSGQSNQPQHF. The chain recombines TRBV28 with TRBJ1-5; D perhaps matches TRBD1 (6 bases). CDR1 and CDR2 from the germline V gene are MDHEN and SYDVKM. This CDR3 is built from 14 residues. Trimming stripped 6 bases from V and 1 base from J, with 10 bases between.

This clonotype came up many times. V and J are TRBV28 and TRBJ2-1; 15 positions match TRBD2. V shed 2 bases, J shed 15 bases, and the junction held 5 bases outside the gene matches. This CDR3 has 14 amino acids. In germline, CDR1 is MDHEN, CDR2 SYDVKM. CDR3 sequence reads: CASSLGGGLAGGFF. In DNA form, the CDR3 reads TGTGCCAGCAGTTTAGGGGGGGGACTAGCGGGAGGGTTCTTC.

This clonotype has only a few counts. This chain links TRBV6-2 or TRBV6-3 with TRBJ2-1; the D gene is possibly TRBD2 (6 bases). Trimming removed 1 base from V and 0 bases from J, with 10 bases in between. The CDR3 sequence is 16 residues long. Per germline, CDR1 MNHEY and CDR2 SVGEGT. Written as DNA, the CDR3 is TGTGCCAGCAGTTACTTGGCGGGGAACTCCTACAATGAGCAGTTCTTC. Its protein is CASSYLAGNSYNEQFF.

The gene calls are TRBV18 and TRBJ1-1, with 7 bases identical to TRBD1. Germline CDR1 reads KGHSH; CDR2 reads LQKENI. With V trimmed by 0 bases and J by 12 bases, 7 bases remained unmatched. The CDR3 loop spans 13 amino acids. The CDR3 DNA reads as TGTGCCAGCTCACCACCCCGACAGGGTGGGACTTTCTTT. This encodes CASSPPRQGGTFF. The complete variable domain, with remaining parts taken from reference TRBV18 and TRBJ1-1, reads NAGVMQNPRHLVRRRGQEARLRCSPMKGHSHVYWYRQLPEEGLKFMVYLQKENIIDESGMPKERFSAEFPKEGPSILRIQQVVRGDSAAYFCASSPPRQGGTFFGQGTRLTVV.

Many counts were recorded for this clonotype. This rearrangement joins TRBV19 to TRBJ2-2, with D possibly called TRBD1 or TRBD2 (5 bases each). Germline loops: CDR1 LNHDA, CDR2 SQIVND (reference sequence). The CDR3 spans 16 residues. The V and J ends lost 7 bases and 4 bases respectively, with 19 bases between them. The CDR3 DNA is TGTGCCAGTAACTCGTCTCCGGGACCGATCACCGGGGAGCTGTTTTTT. It specifies CASNSSPGPITGELFF.